Presented here are 23 T cell receptor beta chains from one specimen sequenced in a study of vaccination effects on CD4 cells after COVID-19. TCRdb's copy holds only in-frame clones and misses some; the assay was immunoSEQ multiplex PCR. The sample holds some 20,000 clones, about two thirds seen once. Expansion of antigen-specific CD4+ T cells with viral peptide pools was carried out by the ViraFEST assay before sequencing. Once cultured for nine to ten days, the cells underwent separation to obtain CD4+ T cells. Their recognized antigens are unknown. The sample was CD4+ T cells from PBMCs cultured with HCoV-229E spike peptides, taken before COVID-19 vaccination. These receptors all come from a human donor who received a COVID-19 vaccine.

CDR3 sequence: CASSVGPAPTNEKLFF. The DNA of the CDR3 is TGTGCCAGCAGCGTAGGACCGGCTCCCACTAATGAAAAACTGTTTTTT. The V gene is TRBV9, the J gene TRBJ1-4; D call uncertain. V was pared by 0 bases and J by 2 bases, with 11 bases between. Germline CDR1 and CDR2: SGDLS and YYNGEE. The CDR3 is made up of 16 amino acids.

V usage is TRBV5-1 and J usage is TRBJ2-6, with D maybe TRBD2 (5 bases). V was cut by 3 bases and J by 0 bases, with 10 bases left in between. CDR1 is SGHRS, CDR2 YFSETQ, per germline. The CDR3 loop spans 16 amino acids. CDR3: CASSSTGSSGANVLTF. CDR3 sequence (DNA): TGCGCCAGCAGCTCCACTGGGAGCTCTGGGGCCAACGTCCTGACTTTC.

Details on this clone: Germline is not matched at one junction end, which may reflect a read error. The V and J genes are TRBV7-8 and TRBJ2-6, with D possibly being TRBD1 or TRBD2 (5 bases each). The CDR3 runs to 18 residues. The V gene's germline CDR1 is SGHVS and CDR2 FQNEAQ. The CDR3 loop is CASSLAMGRGSRANVLTF. The CDR3 bases are TGTGCCAGCAGCTTAGCGATGGGACGGGGCTCTAGGGCCAACGTCCTGACTTTC. Filled out from reference TRBV7-8 and TRBJ2-6, the complete variable domain reads GAGVSQSPRYKVAKRGQDVALRCDPISGHVSLFWYQQALGQGPEFLTYFQNEAQLDKSGLPSDRFFAERPEGSVSTLKIQRTQQEDSAVYLCASSLAMGRGSRANVLTFGAGSRLTVL.

In its sample, this clone was seen a few times. The gene calls are TRBV30 and TRBJ1-3; D is perhaps TRBD1 (5 bases). Trimming shortened V by 1 base and J by 6 bases, and 13 bases separated the two germline ends. There are 14 residues in the CDR3. The germline V gene has CDR1 GTSNPN and CDR2 SVGIG (reference sequence). The CDR3 nucleotides are TGTGCCTGGAGTGGCTGGGACCGAGAAAACACCATATATTTT. This codes for CAWSGWDRENTIYF.

This CDR3 is CASSPRGTVAYNEQFF. The CDR3 DNA sequence: TGTGCCAGCAGCCCACGAGGGACAGTAGCCTACAATGAGCAGTTCTTC. The chain combines TRBV11-3 with TRBJ2-1, with TRBD1 matching over 7 bases. Germline CDR1 SGHNT, CDR2 YENEEA. The length of the CDR3 is 16 residues. The V gene end was trimmed by 5 bases and the J gene end by 2 bases; junction bases not matched to a gene: 9.

The chain links TRBV19 to TRBJ1-1; TRBD1 is a possible D gene (5 bases). The V gene's germline CDR1 is LNHDA and CDR2 SQIVND (reference sequence). The CDR3 spans 13 residues. V dropped 9 bases and J dropped 3 bases, with 14 bases sitting between them. For the CDR3, the DNA is TGTGCCAGCGCCGTAAAAGGGGACACTGAAGCTTTCTTT. Translation: CASAVKGDTEAFF.

The chain employs TRBV12-3 or TRBV12-4 and TRBJ2-7, with D perhaps being TRBD1 or TRBD2 (5 bases each). V was shortened by 6 bases and J by 9 bases, with 18 bases between the two germline ends. This CDR3 region has 13 residues. The CDR3 reads CASRNWGSRTQYF. DNA for the CDR3: TGTGCCAGCAGGAATTGGGGGTCCCGAACGCAGTACTTC.

This clone showed up just a few times. The CDR3 is CAWRWGAGANVLTF. The CDR3, as DNA: TGTGCCTGGAGATGGGGAGCTGGGGCCAACGTCCTGACTTTC. The chain recombines TRBV30 with TRBJ2-6; D is possibly TRBD2 (5 bases). The V gene lost 3 bases and the J gene lost 2 bases, with 8 bases spanning the gap. The CDR3 is made up of 14 amino acids. CDR1 is GTSNPN, CDR2 SVGIG, per germline (reference sequence).

This clone turned up a few times. This rearrangement joins TRBV11-1 to TRBJ2-1; 12 nucleotides line up with TRBD1. V dropped 5 bases and J dropped 6; count of bases not matched to a gene: 8. The germline gives CDR1 SGHAT, CDR2 FQDESV (reference sequence). This CDR3 is built from 16 residues. The CDR3 is CASSPTGTGGFNEQFF. The CDR3 DNA reads TGTGCCAGCAGCCCTACCGGGACAGGGGGCTTCAATGAGCAGTTCTTC.

The CDR3 DNA is TGTGCCAGCAGATTAAACACTGAAGCTTTCTTT. It encodes CASRLNTEAFF. The chain combines TRBV5-4 with TRBJ1-1, with no clear D. Germline-derived CDR1 and CDR2 are SGHNT and YYREEE (reference sequence). The CDR3 runs to 11 residues. Trimming removed 5 bases at V and 2 bases at J, with 4 bases between.

DNA for the CDR3: TGTGCCAGTAGGACAGGGGGCATGGAGACCCAGTACTTC. Its protein is CASRTGGMETQYF. The chain is built from TRBV19 and TRBJ2-5; 10 bases are a match to TRBD1. This CDR3 comprises 13 residues. CDR1 and CDR2 (germline): LNHDA, SQIVND (reference sequence). V was clipped by 6 bases and J by 5 bases; unmatched bases: 3.

This clone appeared a few times. V and J are TRBV3-1 (or the pseudogene TRBV3-2) and TRBJ2-7; the D is unclear. The V and J ends lost 0 bases and 2 bases respectively, with 17 bases between them. The CDR3 length is 17 residues. Per the germline V gene, CDR1 is LGHDT and CDR2 is YNNKEL (reference sequence). CDR3 protein: CASSQDLSNTDPYEQYF. The CDR3 nucleotides read TGTGCCAGCAGCCAAGATTTGAGCAACACGGATCCCTACGAGCAGTACTTC.

The gene calls are TRBV20-1 and TRBJ2-3, with D hard to call. This CDR3 comprises 11 residues. Trimming removed 6 bases at V and 5 bases at J, with 9 bases between. Germline V lookup: CDR1 DFQATT, CDR2 SNEGSKA (reference sequence). CDR3 region: CSAQARDTQYF. In DNA form, the CDR3 reads TGCAGTGCCCAAGCTAGAGATACGCAGTATTTT.

This chain joins TRBV3-1 (or the pseudogene TRBV3-2) and TRBJ2-5; no firm D call. This CDR3 is 13 amino acids long. Germline-derived CDR1 and CDR2 are LGHDT and YNNKEL (reference sequence). Trimming pared 1 base from V and 4 bases from J, leaving 7 bases between. DNA for the CDR3: TGTGCCAGCAGCCAAGCGGGCGGAGAGACCCAGTACTTC. Translating it yields CASSQAGGETQYF.

The rearrangement uses TRBV10-1 and TRBJ2-3; D is unresolved. The germline V gene has CDR1 WNHNN and CDR2 SYGVQD (reference sequence). Trimming pared 4 bases from V and 2 bases from J, leaving 7 bases between. This CDR3 comprises 13 residues. In DNA form, the CDR3 reads TGCGCCAGCAGTGCGGCAGACACAGATACGCAGTATTTT. This codes for CASSAADTDTQYF.

This chain joins TRBV2 and TRBJ1-2; a weak D match, TRBD1 (5 bases). This CDR3 has 14 residues. The germline V gene encodes CDR1 SNHLY and CDR2 FYNNEI. Trimming cost V 0 bases and J 7 bases, with 12 bases left between them. The CDR3 sequence: CASSEALQGVGYTF. CDR3 DNA: TGTGCCAGCAGTGAAGCGCTTCAAGGGGTTGGCTACACCTTC.

The chain is built from TRBV3-1 (or the pseudogene TRBV3-2) and TRBJ2-5, with TRBD2 matching 10 bases. There are 15 residues in the CDR3. Looked up from germline, CDR1 is LGHDT and CDR2 is YNNKEL (reference sequence). J was trimmed by 6 bases and V by 1 base; bases with no gene match: 5. For the CDR3, the DNA is TGTGCCAGCAGCCAAGCAGCGGGGGGGCGAAAGACCCAGTACTTC. This codes for CASSQAAGGRKTQYF.

The genes are TRBV2 and TRBJ2-1; D may match TRBD1 or TRBD2 (5 bases each). The V gene lost 8 bases and the J gene lost 9 bases, with 23 bases spanning the gap. The CDR3 sequence is 15 residues long. The germline V gene has CDR1 SNHLY and CDR2 FYNNEI. CDR3 nucleotide sequence: TGTGCCAGCGCGCCCCAGGGCTCAACTGCGGGTGAGCAGTTCTTC. It codes for CASAPQGSTAGEQFF.

The chain has TRBV3-1 (or the pseudogene TRBV3-2) and TRBJ1-2; 7 bases match TRBD1. The CDR3 contains 14 residues. V lost 3 bases, J lost 4 bases, and 5 bases stayed unmatched. Germline V gene sequence: CDR1 LGHDT, CDR2 YNNKEL (reference sequence). The CDR3 here is CASSQEGGAYGYTF. CDR3 bases: TGTGCCAGCAGCCAGGAAGGGGGCGCCTATGGCTACACCTTC.

The V call is TRBV7-9, the J call TRBJ2-1; 9 bases are shared with TRBD2. Germline CDR1 SEHNR, CDR2 FQNEAQ (reference sequence). The CDR3 length is 18 residues. V was clipped by 1 base and J by 2 bases; unmatched bases: 9. This CDR3 is CASSLVHRQREAYNEQFF. The CDR3 DNA sequence: TGTGCCAGCAGCTTAGTACATCGTCAGCGGGAGGCCTACAATGAGCAGTTCTTC.

This chain connects TRBV7-7 to TRBJ2-1, with D perhaps matching TRBD2 (5 bases). V lost 3 bases, J lost 2 bases, and 11 bases lay in between. Germline V CDR1 and CDR2: SSHAT, FNYEAQ (reference sequence). The CDR3 spans 15 residues. The chain's CDR3 is CASSLEAAPYNEQFF. CDR3 nucleotides: TGTGCCAGCAGCTTGGAAGCGGCCCCCTACAATGAGCAGTTCTTC.

This rearrangement joins TRBV3-1 (or the pseudogene TRBV3-2) to TRBJ2-2; D call uncertain. The germline V and J ends were trimmed by 5 bases and 6 bases, with 7 bases remaining between them. CDR1 LGHDT and CDR2 YNNKEL come from the germline V gene (reference sequence). The CDR3 runs to 12 residues. CDR3 coding DNA: TGTGCCAGCAGCTCCCGCCCCGGGGAGCTGTTTTTT. Translating it yields CASSSRPGELFF.

This clone was observed a few times. CDR3 region: CASSPGGGMSETQYF. In DNA, the CDR3 is TGTGCCAGCAGCCCAGGGGGCGGTATGTCGGAGACCCAGTACTTC. J is TRBJ2-5 and V is TRBV7-7, with TRBD1 identical over 8 bases. The CDR3 spans 15 residues. Unmatched junction bases numbered 10, after V lost 5 bases and J lost 5 bases. The germline V gene has CDR1 SSHAT and CDR2 FNYEAQ (reference sequence).